Listed below are T cell receptor beta chains from one sample, sequenced in a study of shared clonotypes between healthy human individuals. The repertoire was sequenced with immunoSEQ multiplex PCR; TCRdb's copy has only in-frame clones and lacks some. The sample yields some 2,400,000 clones, 90% to 96% seen once. Material for sequencing was naive CD4+ T cells sorted from blood. These receptors originate from a young man in good health. The CDR3 runs from the conserved cysteine through the conserved F or W. D genes are given only for firm matches. Only some rows state a clone size, as once, few, many or a class for expanded clones.

V gene: TRBV27
J gene: TRBJ2-5
clone size: .
D gene: .
CDR3 protein: CASCIPLGVQETQYF
CDR3 DNA: TGTGCCAGCTGTATACCCCTCGGCGTCCAAGAGACCCAGTACTTC

V gene: TRBV6-6
J gene: TRBJ1-2
clone size: .
D gene: .
CDR3 protein: CASSYSIGAFYGYTF
CDR3 DNA: TGTGCCAGCAGTTACTCGATTGGGGCGTTCTATGGCTACACCTTC

V gene: TRBV2
J gene: TRBJ1-4
clone size: .
D gene: .
CDR3 protein: CASLRGGEREKLFF
CDR3 DNA: TGTGCCAGCCTGAGAGGGGGAGAAAGGGAAAAACTGTTTTTT

V gene: TRBV30
J gene: TRBJ1-1
clone size: .
D gene: .
CDR3 protein: CAWTPNRVQGAFF
CDR3 DNA: TGTGCCTGGACGCCCAACAGGGTACAAGGAGCTTTCTTT

V gene: TRBV11-2
J gene: TRBJ2-7
clone size: .
D gene: .
CDR3 protein: CASSLDGDRAYF
CDR3 DNA: TGTGCCAGCAGCTTAGATGGGGACCGCGCCTACTTC

V gene: TRBV19
J gene: TRBJ2-2
clone size: .
D gene: TRBD2
CDR3 protein: CASTILRTRGTSGVANTGELFF
CDR3 DNA: TGTGCCAGTACCATCCTACGGACAAGAGGGACTAGCGGGGTCGCGAACACCGGGGAGCTGTTTTTT

V gene: TRBV28
J gene: TRBJ1-2
clone size: .
D gene: .
CDR3 protein: CASSLYRGSGYTF
CDR3 DNA: TGTGCCAGCAGTTTATACCGGGGATCTGGCTACACCTTC

V gene: TRBV7-2
J gene: TRBJ2-6
clone size: .
D gene: .
CDR3 protein: CASSLAGGWANVLTF
CDR3 DNA: TGTGCCAGCAGCTTAGCCGGTGGCTGGGCCAACGTCCTGACTTTC

V gene: TRBV6-1
J gene: TRBJ1-6
clone size: .
D gene: .
CDR3 protein: CASRGMSSYNSPLHF
CDR3 DNA: TGTGCCAGCAGGGGGATGAGCTCCTATAATTCACCCCTCCACTTT

V gene: TRBV25-1
J gene: TRBJ2-5
clone size: .
D gene: TRBD2
CDR3 protein: CASSFAGGGLQETQYF
CDR3 DNA: TGTGCCAGCAGTTTCGCCGGGGGGGGCCTCCAAGAGACCCAGTACTTC

V gene: TRBV7-2
J gene: TRBJ2-5
clone size: .
D gene: TRBD2
CDR3 protein: CASSPGLAGAETQYF
CDR3 DNA: TGTGCCAGCAGCCCGGGACTAGCGGGAGCAGAGACCCAGTACTTC

V gene: TRBV27
J gene: TRBJ2-7
clone size: .
D gene: .
CDR3 protein: CASSPLRGASYEQYF
CDR3 DNA: TGTGCCAGCAGTCCACTACGGGGGGCATCCTACGAGCAGTACTTC

V gene: TRBV19
J gene: TRBJ1-1
clone size: .
D gene: TRBD1
CDR3 protein: CASSPSAGGTEAFF
CDR3 DNA: TGTGCCAGTAGTCCCTCGGCAGGGGGCACTGAAGCTTTCTTT

V gene: TRBV28
J gene: TRBJ1-1
clone size: .
D gene: .
CDR3 protein: CASSLRGTEAFF
CDR3 DNA: TGTGCCAGCAGTTTGAGGGGGACTGAAGCTTTCTTT

V gene: TRBV18
J gene: TRBJ2-5
clone size: .
D gene: .
CDR3 protein: CASSPLARGGTQYF
CDR3 DNA: TGTGCCAGCTCACCACTTGCCAGGGGAGGGACCCAGTACTTC

V gene: TRBV2
J gene: TRBJ1-2
clone size: .
D gene: .
CDR3 protein: CASSENTLPGGYTF
CDR3 DNA: TGTGCCAGCAGTGAAAATACATTACCGGGCGGCTACACCTTC

V gene: TRBV6-5
J gene: TRBJ2-7
clone size: once
D gene: .
CDR3 protein: CASSQGLYEQYF
CDR3 DNA: TGTGCCAGCAGTCAAGGACTATACGAGCAGTACTTC

V gene: TRBV2
J gene: TRBJ1-2
clone size: .
D gene: TRBD1
CDR3 protein: CASIDTGTAPYGYTF
CDR3 DNA: TGTGCCAGCATTGATACCGGGACAGCTCCTTATGGCTACACCTTC

V gene: TRBV28
J gene: TRBJ1-2
clone size: .
D gene: TRBD1
CDR3 protein: CASSFHRGQSGYTF
CDR3 DNA: TGTGCCAGCAGTTTTCACAGGGGGCAAAGTGGCTACACCTTC

V gene: TRBV6-1
J gene: TRBJ1-1
clone size: .
D gene: .
CDR3 protein: CASREGTNTEAFF
CDR3 DNA: TGTGCCAGCCGGGAGGGGACGAACACTGAAGCTTTCTTT

V gene: TRBV7-2
J gene: TRBJ1-2
clone size: .
D gene: TRBD1
CDR3 protein: CASSFTGDGYTF
CDR3 DNA: TGTGCCAGCAGCTTTACAGGGGATGGCTACACCTTC

V gene: TRBV6-6
J gene: TRBJ2-1
clone size: .
D gene: TRBD2
CDR3 protein: CASSYPSERDYNEQFF
CDR3 DNA: TGTGCCAGCAGTTACCCCTCCGAGCGGGACTACAATGAGCAGTTCTTC

V gene: TRBV2
J gene: TRBJ2-7
clone size: .
D gene: .
CDR3 protein: CASLKPTEQYF
CDR3 DNA: TGTGCCAGCCTAAAGCCTACCGAGCAGTACTTC

V gene: TRBV7-9
J gene: TRBJ2-5
clone size: .
D gene: .
CDR3 protein: CASSVSGPGTQYF
CDR3 DNA: TGTGCCAGCAGCGTGAGTGGCCCGGGGACCCAGTACTTC

V gene: TRBV16
J gene: TRBJ1-2
clone size: .
D gene: .
CDR3 protein: CASSRTVYGIYGYTF
CDR3 DNA: TGTGCCAGCAGCCGAACGGTGTATGGAATCTATGGCTACACCTTC

V gene: TRBV15
J gene: TRBJ2-7
clone size: .
D gene: TRBD2
CDR3 protein: CATSRDPGGEQYF
CDR3 DNA: TGTGCCACCAGCAGAGATCCGGGGGGCGAGCAGTACTTC

V gene: TRBV6-4
J gene: TRBJ2-3
clone size: .
D gene: TRBD1
CDR3 protein: CASSSQGGGTDTQYF
CDR3 DNA: TGTGCCAGCAGTTCGCAAGGGGGCGGCACAGATACGCAGTATTTT

V gene: TRBV18
J gene: TRBJ2-3
clone size: .
D gene: TRBD2
CDR3 protein: CASSETSGTSTDTQYF
CDR3 DNA: TGTGCCAGCTCAGAAACTAGCGGAACTAGCACAGATACGCAGTATTTT

V gene: TRBV6-1
J gene: TRBJ2-7
clone size: .
D gene: .
CDR3 protein: CASSLYRVKVAEQYF
CDR3 DNA: TGTGCCAGCAGTTTATACAGGGTCAAGGTGGCCGAGCAGTACTTC

V gene: TRBV5-1
J gene: TRBJ2-3
clone size: .
D gene: TRBD2
CDR3 protein: CASSLGIFSGGGTDTQYF
CDR3 DNA: TGCGCCAGCAGCTTGGGCATTTTCTCGGGAGGGGGCACAGATACGCAGTATTTT

V gene: TRBV7-2
J gene: TRBJ1-4
clone size: .
D gene: .
CDR3 protein: CASSSLTRTSVELFF
CDR3 DNA: TGTGCCAGCAGCTCACTTACCCGGACGTCAGTGGAACTGTTTTTT

V gene: TRBV11-2
J gene: TRBJ2-5
clone size: .
D gene: .
CDR3 protein: CASSLGGSGKTQYF
CDR3 DNA: TGTGCCAGCAGCTTAGGGGGTTCTGGAAAGACCCAGTACTTC

V gene: TRBV5-6
J gene: TRBJ2-7
clone size: .
D gene: TRBD2
CDR3 protein: CASSLTSGGAREQYF
CDR3 DNA: TGTGCCAGCAGCTTGACTAGCGGGGGGGCACGCGAGCAGTACTTC

V gene: TRBV6-5
J gene: TRBJ2-7
clone size: .
D gene: .
CDR3 protein: CASSYSSSEQYF
CDR3 DNA: TGTGCCAGCAGTTACTCCTCCTCCGAGCAGTACTTC

V gene: TRBV7-9
J gene: TRBJ2-7
clone size: .
D gene: .
CDR3 protein: CASTQLLGPNYEQYF
CDR3 DNA: TGTGCCAGCACCCAGCTCCTTGGGCCAAACTACGAGCAGTACTTC

V gene: TRBV5-1
J gene: TRBJ1-1
clone size: .
D gene: .
CDR3 protein: CASSSLRGLNTEAFF
CDR3 DNA: TGCGCCAGCAGCTCCCTCAGGGGATTGAACACTGAAGCTTTCTTT

V gene: TRBV6-1
J gene: TRBJ1-4
clone size: .
D gene: TRBD1
CDR3 protein: CASSRQGGKLFF
CDR3 DNA: TGTGCCAGCAGTCGACAGGGGGGAAAACTGTTTTTT

V gene: TRBV29-1
J gene: TRBJ2-7
clone size: .
D gene: TRBD1
CDR3 protein: CSVAGTASSYEQYF
CDR3 DNA: TGCAGCGTAGCCGGGACAGCGAGCTCCTACGAGCAGTACTTC

V gene: TRBV27
J gene: TRBJ2-7
clone size: .
D gene: .
CDR3 protein: CASSFRGSETYEQYF
CDR3 DNA: TGTGCCAGCAGTTTTAGGGGTAGTGAAACCTACGAGCAGTACTTC

V gene: TRBV5-1
J gene: TRBJ2-3
clone size: once
D gene: TRBD1
CDR3 protein: CASSSTGSSTDTQYF
CDR3 DNA: TGCGCCAGCAGCTCGACAGGGAGTTCCACAGATACGCAGTATTTT

V gene: TRBV21-1
J gene: TRBJ2-7
clone size: .
D gene: .
CDR3 protein: CASSFHRGSSYEQYF
CDR3 DNA: TGTGCCAGCAGCTTCCACAGGGGAAGCTCCTACGAGCAGTACTTC

V gene: TRBV5-1
J gene: TRBJ2-3
clone size: .
D gene: TRBD2
CDR3 protein: CASSLGLAGASTDTQYF
CDR3 DNA: TGCGCCAGCAGCTTGGGACTAGCGGGGGCTAGCACAGATACGCAGTATTTT

V gene: TRBV2
J gene: TRBJ1-3
clone size: .
D gene: TRBD1
CDR3 protein: CASRDRGDTIYF
CDR3 DNA: TGTGCCAGCAGGGACAGGGGGGACACCATATATTTT

V gene: TRBV7-3
J gene: TRBJ2-5
clone size: .
D gene: TRBD1
CDR3 protein: CASSLKGGQGFFETQYF
CDR3 DNA: TGTGCCAGCAGCTTAAAAGGGGGACAGGGATTCTTTGAGACCCAGTACTTC

V gene: TRBV18
J gene: TRBJ1-2
clone size: .
D gene: TRBD1
CDR3 protein: CASSPTGGLDYGYTF
CDR3 DNA: TGTGCCAGCTCACCGACAGGGGGGTTAGACTATGGCTACACCTTC

V gene: TRBV30
J gene: TRBJ2-4
clone size: .
D gene: TRBD2
CDR3 protein: CAWGSGDLSLTKNIQYF
CDR3 DNA: TGTGCCTGGGGGAGCGGGGACCTCTCCCTTACCAAAAACATTCAGTACTTC

V gene: TRBV21-1
J gene: TRBJ2-7
clone size: .
D gene: .
CDR3 protein: CASGAHEQYF
CDR3 DNA: TGTGCCAGCGGGGCCCACGAGCAGTACTTC

V gene: TRBV30
J gene: TRBJ2-3
clone size: .
D gene: .
CDR3 protein: CAGGLGFTDTQYF
CDR3 DNA: TGTGCCGGCGGGTTGGGGTTCACAGATACGCAGTATTTT

V gene: TRBV9
J gene: TRBJ1-1
clone size: .
D gene: .
CDR3 protein: CASTLGQGTEAFF
CDR3 DNA: TGTGCCAGCACCCTTGGCCAGGGTACTGAAGCTTTCTTT

V gene: TRBV2
J gene: TRBJ2-5
clone size: .
D gene: .
CDR3 protein: CASCGRVETQYF
CDR3 DNA: TGTGCCAGCTGCGGTCGGGTTGAGACCCAGTACTTC

V gene: TRBV7-9
J gene: TRBJ1-3
clone size: once
D gene: TRBD1
CDR3 protein: CATSLGGQAWNTIYF
CDR3 DNA: TGTGCCACGTCTCTTGGTGGACAGGCGTGGAACACCATATATTTT

V gene: TRBV30
J gene: TRBJ2-3
clone size: .
D gene: TRBD2
CDR3 protein: CAWDLSGGSTDTQYF
CDR3 DNA: TGTGCCTGGGACCTGAGCGGGGGAAGCACAGATACGCAGTATTTT

V gene: TRBV11-2
J gene: TRBJ2-5
clone size: once
D gene: .
CDR3 protein: CASSLAEGHQETQYF
CDR3 DNA: TGTGCCAGCAGCTTAGCCGAGGGACATCAAGAGACCCAGTACTTC

V gene: TRBV30
J gene: TRBJ1-6
clone size: .
D gene: .
CDR3 protein: CAWRLSSPLHF
CDR3 DNA: TGTGCCTGGAGGTTGTCCTCACCCCTCCACTTT

V gene: TRBV11-3
J gene: TRBJ2-2
clone size: once
D gene: .
CDR3 protein: CASTRPGAGELFF
CDR3 DNA: TGTGCCAGCACTCGCCCGGGGGCCGGGGAGCTGTTTTTT

V gene: TRBV19
J gene: TRBJ1-3
clone size: .
D gene: .
CDR3 protein: CASQRRGNTIYF
CDR3 DNA: TGTGCCAGTCAACGCAGGGGAAACACCATATATTTT

V gene: TRBV18
J gene: TRBJ2-5
clone size: .
D gene: TRBD2
CDR3 protein: CASSPRLAGGRQETQYF
CDR3 DNA: TGTGCCAGCTCACCACGACTAGCGGGGGGGCGGCAAGAGACCCAGTACTTC

V gene: TRBV7-2
J gene: TRBJ2-7
clone size: .
D gene: .
CDR3 protein: CASSSNTGYEQYF
CDR3 DNA: TGTGCCAGCAGCTCAAACACAGGATACGAGCAGTACTTC